The clone carrying this T cell receptor beta chain has only a few counts. Its antigen is unidentified. This sample is drawn from a study of CD8 T cells in ankylosing spondylitis. Study conclusions and caveats: Disease-linked clones were CD8+ and relatively rare in peripheral blood. Ankylosing spondylitis blood appeared to carry a characteristic TCR beta motif of roughly 8 highly homologous variants.

TCRdb ran MiXCR on the 5' RACE reads and lists one entry per CDR3 protein. Here the sample spans 650,000 to 800,000 distinct CDR3 sequences, roughly 20% being singletons. The CDR3 runs 14 residues. With V trimmed by 5 bases and J by 1 base, 4 bases remained unmatched. In germline, CDR1 is SGHTA, CDR2 FQGNSA. Source material: blood, either unsorted or a sorted T cell fraction (not recorded which). The source of this sequence is a male donor with ankylosing spondylitis. V and J are TRBV7-2 and TRBJ2-5, with 7 bases that match TRBD1. For the CDR3, the DNA is TGTGCCAGCAGCCAGGGGACAGCCCAAGAGACCCAGTACTTC. This codes for CASSQGTAQETQYF.